This T cell receptor (beta chain) emerged from a study of memory CD4+ T cells and cytomegalovirus serostatus. Study summary: Of the healthy Belgian adults, 8 to 10 were CMV seropositive and 20 to 30 seronegative. Findings and caveats of the study: A US-trained random forest predicted CMV serostatus with median AUC roughly 0.91.

Single viable CD3+CD4+CD8-CD45RO+ cells were sorted as the memory CD4+ T cells. Profiled with immunoSEQ multiplex PCR; TCRdb holds only in-frame clones, not every one. The data contain over 60,000 clones, approximately 78% of them singletons. The CDR3 spans 15 residues. The germline V gene encodes CDR1 WSHSY and CDR2 SAAADI. V lost 0 bases, J lost 5 bases, and 14 bases lay in between. To note about this clone: Its specificity is not known.

The sample was memory CD4+ T cells from blood. V gene TRBV10-2 combines with J gene TRBJ2-7; D is perhaps TRBD1 (6 bases). The receptor was derived from an adult in good health and CMV-seronegative. In nucleotides, the CDR3 is TGCGCCAGCAGTGAGTCGGGGGCCCGGGGCCACGAGCAGTACTTC. It specifies CASSESGARGHEQYF.